This TCR beta chain stems from a study of blood T cell repertoires in COVID-19. Whole-study context: Samples representing acute and convalescent COVID-19 were sourced from the United States, Italy and Spain. T cells, B-cell-depleted T cells, or PBMCs provided the cDNA or gDNA that served as material.

CDR1 is SGHTA and CDR2 is FQGNSA in the germline V gene. The length of the CDR3 is 14 residues. Trimming shortened V by 5 bases and J by 1 base, and 9 bases separated the two germline ends. Source study methods: It was from reference gene primer amplification that nucleated cell counts were estimated. Assay used: immunoSEQ multiplex PCR; TCRdb lists only in-frame clones, some missing. V and J calls plus clone size are reproduced from that table; the DNA served to infer D and trimming. Here the sample spans about 42,000 clones, 75% to 80% being singletons. The TCR originated in a woman between 65 and 79 years old with acute or convalescent COVID-19. The sequencing sample was made of peripheral blood. This rearrangement joins TRBV7-2 to TRBJ1-5; TRBD1 is a possible D gene (6 bases). CDR3 protein: CASSKGQSNQPQHF. CDR3 bases: TGTGCCAGCAGCAAAGGACAGAGCAATCAGCCCCAGCATTTT.